This T cell receptor beta chain stems from a study of Ad26.COV2.S vaccination and SARS-CoV-2 variants. The table came from immunoSEQ multiplex PCR; TCRdb's copy has only in-frame clones and leaves some out. In the table there are about 250,000 clones, 87% of which are singletons. As for treatment: roughly 20 received Ad26.COV2.S at low or high dose, single or two shots; about five received placebo; per-sample allocation not given. The investigators took samples on day 63 after the first vaccine or placebo injection. This clone has just one count. CDR3 size: 17 residues. Germline loops: CDR1 MGHRA, CDR2 YSYEKL. V was pared by 1 base and J by 3 bases, with 16 bases between.

The chain joins TRBV4-1 to TRBJ1-5; tentatively, D is TRBD1 (6 bases). The input for sequencing was peripheral blood, taken in a trial of Ad26.COV2.S vaccine versus placebo. The origin of this receptor is a person between 18 and 59 years old who received the Ad26.COV2.S COVID-19 vaccine or a placebo. CDR3 nucleotides: TGCGCCAGCAGCCAAGTAATATGGGGGGCCGACAATCAGCCCCAGCATTTT. This translates into CASSQVIWGADNQPQHF.